Below are 22 T cell receptor beta chains sequenced from a single sample in a study of metastatic and nonmetastatic thyroid tumors. Prior to thyroid surgery, none of the patients had received any treatment. TCRdb re-processed the PCR reads through MiXCR. The table lists about 15,000 clones, approximately 23% of them singletons. Sequencing was performed on tumor tissue. The receptors here all came from a female donor with papillary thyroid cancer or a benign thyroid nodule (not recorded which). Some clones in this sample may be carry-over from other donors' samples.

Note on this clone: One end of the junction does not line up with germline, which may come from a read error. The gene calls are TRBV6-5 and TRBJ2-1, with D possibly matching TRBD1 (6 bases). The CDR3 loop spans 14 amino acids. Germline CDR1 reads MNHEY; CDR2 reads SVGAGI. CDR3 bases: TGTGCCAGCAGTTACCGGGTTGGGGGCAATGAGGAGTTCTTC. This encodes CASSYRVGGNEEFF.

This clone was picked up many times. This chain uses TRBV19 with TRBJ2-5; TRBD1 matches 11 bases. CDR3 length: 16 residues. Germline assignment: CDR1 LNHDA and CDR2 SQIVND (reference sequence). V was pared by 3 bases and J by 5 bases, with 8 bases of the junction left unmatched. The CDR3 region is CASSIRTGGVGETQYF. The DNA for the CDR3 is TGTGCCAGTAGTATCCGGACAGGGGGCGTCGGGGAGACCCAGTACTTC.

Concerning this clone itself: One junction end does not reproduce the germline sequence, and a read error may be involved. Other DNA sequences from this sample encode an identical CDR3 as well. The chain has TRBV7-9 and TRBJ1-2; possibly TRBD1 for D (6 bases). Germline V gives CDR1 SEHNR, CDR2 FQNEAQ (reference sequence). The CDR3 length is 14 residues. The CDR3 DNA sequence: TGTGCCAGCAGCTACAACCCGGACAGCTATGGCTACACCTTT. Amino acid sequence: CASSYNPDSYGYTF.

This clone was picked up one time. The chain recombines TRBV20-1 with TRBJ1-2, with TRBD1 identical over 8 bases. The ends lost 0 bases at V and 4 bases at J; junction bases unmatched: 4. This CDR3 contains 14 residues. Germline CDR1 and CDR2: DFQATT and SNEGSKA (reference sequence). The chain's CDR3 is CSAREQGEIYGYTF. CDR3 sequence (DNA): TGCAGTGCTAGAGAACAGGGGGAGATCTATGGCTACACCTTC.

In this sample, this clone is medium-sized. The chain joins TRBV27 to TRBJ2-2, with 9 bases matching TRBD2. Germline lookup yields CDR1 MNHEY and CDR2 SMNVEV (reference sequence). With 2 bases clipped from V and 5 bases from J, the junction kept 6 bases outside the gene matches. This CDR3 spans 16 amino acids. CDR3 sequence: CASSLPPTSGTGELFF. For the CDR3, the DNA is TGTGCCAGCAGTTTACCGCCGACTAGCGGTACCGGGGAGCTGTTTTTT.

By share of the sample, this clone is medium-sized. The chain joins TRBV6-1 to TRBJ1-2, with 8 bases identical to TRBD1. This CDR3 region has 14 residues. The V segment lost 6 bases and the J segment 7 bases; nucleotides outside the gene matches: 10. The germline gives CDR1 MNHNS, CDR2 SASEGT. CDR3 region: CASRRWRTGFGYTF. CDR3 in DNA: TGTGCCAGCAGACGCTGGAGGACAGGGTTTGGCTACACCTTC.

This clone was observed many times. A read error may produce the germline difference seen at one junction end. The chain recombines TRBV7-7 with TRBJ2-7; D remains unclear. The CDR3 contains 13 residues. Germline lookup yields CDR1 SSHAT and CDR2 FNYEAQ (reference sequence). The CDR3 DNA is TGTGCTAGCAGCACAGATGGGGTTGGCGAGCAGTACTTC. Protein sequence: CASSTDGVGEQYF.

In its sample, this clone ranks as medium-sized. The gene calls are TRBV6-1 and TRBJ1-5, with TRBD1 matching 8 bases. Germline trimming cut 6 bases from V and 2 bases from J; bases unmatched to any gene: 6. The CDR3 length is 15 residues. CDR1 is MNHNS and CDR2 is SASEGT in the germline V gene. The CDR3 here is CASRGQTGGNQPQHF. CDR3 DNA sequence: TGTGCCAGCAGAGGTCAGACAGGGGGCAATCAGCCCCAGCATTTT.

This clone is classed as medium-sized (0.01 to 0.1%). V is TRBV12-3 or TRBV12-4 and J is TRBJ2-7, with 9 positions matching TRBD1. The CDR3 is made up of 15 amino acids. V lost 6 bases, J lost 1 base, and 7 bases stayed unmatched. The chain's CDR3 is CASSFTGGPSYEQYF. The CDR3 DNA reads TGTGCCAGCAGCTTTACAGGGGGCCCGTCCTACGAGCAGTACTTC.

The gene calls are TRBV11-3 and TRBJ1-2; TRBD1 matches at 7 bases. Germline V CDR1 and CDR2: SGHNT, YENEEA. The CDR3 length is 13 residues. Trimming removed 5 bases from V and 8 bases from J; junction bases left unmatched: 8. Here the CDR3 DNA reads TGTGCCAGCAGCCCCCTAACAGGGGACGGCTACACCTTC. Translation: CASSPLTGDGYTF.

The sample holds many counts of this clone. Other DNA sequences of this sample code for an identical CDR3. The chain has TRBV5-1 and TRBJ2-3; no firm D call. Deletions cut 0 bases from V and 1 base from J, with 3 bases between. The CDR3 runs 13 residues. Germline V CDR1 and CDR2: SGHRS, YFSETQ. The CDR3 DNA reads as TGCGCCAGCAGCTTGGTTGGCACAGATACGCAGTATTTT. Translating it yields CASSLVGTDTQYF. Supplemented by reference TRBV5-1 and TRBJ2-3, the full variable domain reads KAGVTQTPRYLIKTRGQQVTLSCSPISGHRSVSWYQQTPGQGLQFLFEYFSETQRNKGNFPGRFSGRQFSNSRSEMNVSTLELGDSALYLCASSLVGTDTQYFGPGTRLTVL.

This clone was detected many times. The chain employs TRBV9 and TRBJ1-3; perhaps TRBD1 as D (5 bases). The V end was cut by 3 bases, the J end by 3 bases, with 16 bases between. CDR1 and CDR2 from the germline V gene are SGDLS and YYNGEE. This CDR3 spans 16 amino acids. In DNA, the CDR3 is TGTGCCAGCAGCGCACGGTCAAGGGACGGTGGAAACACCATATATTTT. This gives the protein CASSARSRDGGNTIYF.

This clone was seen ten or more times. The genes are TRBV20-1 and TRBJ1-3; the D is unclear. Germline V gene lookup returns CDR1 DFQATT and CDR2 SNEGSKA (reference sequence). The CDR3 sequence is 11 residues long. With 2 bases removed from V and 4 bases from J, the gap between germline ends came to 3 bases. CDR3 coding DNA: TGCAGTGCTAGAAAGGGAAACACCATATATTTT. This gives the protein CSARKGNTIYF.

CDR3 DNA: TGCGCCAGCAGCGAGTACCCCGGGACAGACTACGAGCAGTACTTC. Its translation: CASSEYPGTDYEQYF. V is TRBV5-1 and J is TRBJ2-7, with 7 bases that match TRBD1. Germline-derived CDR1 and CDR2 are SGHRS and YFSETQ. The CDR3 spans 15 residues. V trimming: 4 bases; J trimming: 3 bases; junction bases outside the gene matches: 10.

Ten or more counts support this clone. The V call is TRBV5-1, the J call TRBJ1-4; possibly TRBD1 for D (5 bases). Trimming took off 0 bases at V and 8 bases at J, with 17 bases between the two ends. Germline CDR1 reads SGHRS; CDR2 reads YFSETQ. This CDR3 spans 16 amino acids. The CDR3: CASSLVFGRDREKLFF. CDR3 DNA: TGCGCCAGCAGCTTGGTATTTGGCAGGGACCGGGAAAAACTGTTTTTT. Full variable domain (missing parts from reference TRBV5-1 and TRBJ1-4): KAGVTQTPRYLIKTRGQQVTLSCSPISGHRSVSWYQQTPGQGLQFLFEYFSETQRNKGNFPGRFSGRQFSNSRSEMNVSTLELGDSALYLCASSLVFGRDREKLFFGSGTQLSVL.

The J gene is TRBJ2-2, the V gene TRBV20-1; D might be TRBD2 (6 bases). CDR3 length equals 14 residues. Deletions cut 5 bases from V and 5 bases from J, with 15 bases between. CDR1 is DFQATT and CDR2 is SNEGSKA in the germline V gene (reference sequence). The DNA for the CDR3 is TGCAGTGCTGCCGCTAGCGTTAGTACCGGGGAGCTGTTTTTT. The encoded protein is CSAAASVSTGELFF.

This clone was detected many times. Given a much more abundant clone one base away, this may be a read error. The V and J genes are TRBV19 and TRBJ2-5, with 7 nucleotides matching TRBD2. V lost 2 bases to trimming and J lost 1 base; unmatched junction nucleotides: 7. CDR1 is LNHDA and CDR2 is SQIVND in the germline V gene (reference sequence). The CDR3 runs to 16 residues. DNA for the CDR3: TGTGCCAGTAGTATACGGGCTAGCGGCTCCCAAGAGACCCAGTACTTC. It is translated as CASSIRASGSQETQYF.

This clone is medium-sized (0.01 to 0.1%). The chain links TRBV11-2 to TRBJ1-6, with D tentatively TRBD1 (6 bases). Germline CDR1 SGHAT, CDR2 FQNNGV. The germline V and J ends were trimmed by 8 bases and 7 bases, with 12 bases remaining between them. The CDR3 sequence is 13 residues long. The CDR3 DNA sequence: TGTGCCAGCCAGAGGGGGACGAATTCACCCCTCCACTTT. Amino acids: CASQRGTNSPLHF.

This clone was counted at least ten times. The chain joins TRBV20-1 to TRBJ2-3; D is unclear. Germline V lookup: CDR1 DFQATT, CDR2 SNEGSKA (reference sequence). This CDR3 is built from 15 residues. Trimming took off 3 bases at V and 0 bases at J, with 13 bases between the two ends. The CDR3 nucleotides read TGCAGTGCTAGGTCATTGCGGCCTAGCACAGATACGCAGTATTTT. This gives the protein CSARSLRPSTDTQYF.

With regard to this clone: A much larger clone lies a single base off, so this may be a read error. The rearrangement joins TRBV7-3 to TRBJ2-3; possibly TRBD2 for D (6 bases). Germline lookup yields CDR1 SGHTA and CDR2 FQGTGA. The CDR3 extends over 14 amino acids. V lost 5 bases, J lost 6 bases, and 15 bases lay in between. This chain's CDR3 is CASSEGLGVDTQYF. The CDR3 DNA sequence: TGTGCCAGCAGCGAGGGACTGGGAGTGGATACGCAGTATTTT.

J is TRBJ1-1 and V is TRBV5-1, with D uncertain. Germline V lookup: CDR1 SGHRS, CDR2 YFSETQ. With 0 bases removed from V and 0 bases from J, the gap between germline ends came to 6 bases. There are 14 residues in the CDR3. CDR3 bases: TGCGCCAGCAGCTTGGCACAAATGAACACTGAAGCTTTCTTT. Protein: CASSLAQMNTEAFF.

This clone is termed medium-sized. This chain links TRBV3-1 with TRBJ2-6; the D gene could be TRBD1 or TRBD2 (5 bases each). Germline V gene lookup returns CDR1 LGHDT and CDR2 YNNKEL (reference sequence). The V end was cut by 4 bases, the J end by 4 bases, with 14 bases between. The CDR3 is 16 residues long. The CDR3 DNA reads TGTGCCAGCAGCCTATACGCAGGGAGCGGGGCCAACGTCCTGACTTTC. It translates to CASSLYAGSGANVLTF.